Listed below are T cell receptor beta chains from one sample, sequenced in a study of blood T cell repertoires in COVID-19. Sequencing used immunoSEQ multiplex PCR; TCRdb keeps in-frame clones, though not all of them. The sample shows some 220,000 clones, over 75% of them seen only once. The sequenced sample was peripheral blood. The receptors shown here come from a man aged 50 or older with COVID-19, enrolled during active disease. Both conserved end residues are part of each CDR3. A D gene is named only where the DNA matches it firmly. Size tells how often a clone was seen (once, few, many) or the class of an expanded clone, and some rows leave it out.

size: .
J: TRBJ1-2
V: TRBV5-4
D: .
length: 13
DNA: TGTGCCAGCAGCTTATCGGGTAACTATGGCTACACCTTC
CDR3: CASSLSGNYGYTF

size: .
J: TRBJ1-3
V: TRBV5-1
D: .
length: 17
DNA: TGCGCCAGCAGCCCCCGAGCAGTTGGAGGGGCTGGAAACACCATATATTTT
CDR3: CASSPRAVGGAGNTIYF

size: .
J: TRBJ2-5
V: TRBV5-1
D: TRBD2
length: 15
DNA: TGCGCCAGCAGCTTAGGGACTAGCGGGGTAGAGACCCAGTACTTC
CDR3: CASSLGTSGVETQYF

size: medium-sized
J: TRBJ2-5
V: TRBV6-1
D: .
length: 15
DNA: TGTGCCAGCAGTGAACTTTCAGGGGGGCAAGAGACCCAGTACTTC
CDR3: CASSELSGGQETQYF

size: .
J: TRBJ1-4
V: TRBV18
D: TRBD1
length: 15
DNA: TGTGCCAGCTCACCACAGACAGGGACTAATGAAAAACTGTTTTTT
CDR3: CASSPQTGTNEKLFF

size: .
J: TRBJ2-5
V: TRBV29-1
D: .
length: 14
DNA: TGCAGCGTTGAAGATCGCCCGCTGGGCGAGACCCAGTACTTC
CDR3: CSVEDRPLGETQYF

size: .
J: TRBJ2-2
V: TRBV7-2
D: TRBD1
length: 15
DNA: TGTGCCAGCAGCGGACAGGGGGCTGGCACCGGGGAGCTGTTTTTT
CDR3: CASSGQGAGTGELFF

size: few
J: TRBJ1-1
V: TRBV7-9
D: .
length: 11
DNA: TGTGCCAGCAGCTCGGACACTGAAGCTTTCTTT
CDR3: CASSSDTEAFF

size: .
J: TRBJ2-7
V: TRBV28
D: TRBD1
length: 16
DNA: TGTGCCAGCAGCCCATTAGGACAGGGCCCATCCTACGAGCAGTACTTC
CDR3: CASSPLGQGPSYEQYF

size: few
J: TRBJ2-7
V: TRBV2
D: .
length: 12
DNA: TGTGCCAGCGGCCGGGTTGCCTACGAGCAGTACTTC
CDR3: CASGRVAYEQYF

size: few
J: TRBJ2-7
V: TRBV19
D: TRBD1
length: 14
DNA: TGTGCCAGTAGTGACGGGACAGGGGGTTACGAGCAGTACTTC
CDR3: CASSDGTGGYEQYF

size: .
J: TRBJ2-1
V: TRBV7-2
D: TRBD2
length: 17
DNA: TGTGCCAGCAGCTTAGCTAGCGGGGGACCACGTTACAATGAGCAGTTCTTC
CDR3: CASSLASGGPRYNEQFF

size: .
J: TRBJ1-6
V: TRBV7-8
D: .
length: 17
DNA: TGTGCCAGCAGGCAGCGGGCAGGGTTCTCCTATAATTCACCCCTCCACTTT
CDR3: CASRQRAGFSYNSPLHF

size: .
J: TRBJ2-5
V: TRBV25-1
D: TRBD1
length: 16
DNA: TGTGCCAGCAGTTACTTTGGAGGACAGGGCCAAGAGACCCAGTACTTC
CDR3: CASSYFGGQGQETQYF

size: .
J: TRBJ2-3
V: TRBV10-3
D: TRBD1
length: 16
DNA: TGTGCCATCAGTTCGACAGGGTCTGGGTTCACAGATACGCAGTATTTT
CDR3: CAISSTGSGFTDTQYF

size: .
J: TRBJ2-5
V: TRBV7-3
D: .
length: 15
DNA: TGTGCCAGCAGCGGTTATGTGGGGGGTGGAGAGACCCAGTACTTC
CDR3: CASSGYVGGGETQYF

size: .
J: TRBJ2-7
V: TRBV7-8
D: TRBD1
length: 12
DNA: TGTGCCAGCAGCCGACAGGGGGCAAGGCAGTACTTC
CDR3: CASSRQGARQYF

size: .
J: TRBJ1-1
V: TRBV7-2
D: .
length: 12
DNA: TGTGCCAGCAGACTAGCGGGGCCCGGTGCTTTCTTT
CDR3: CASRLAGPGAFF

size: .
J: TRBJ1-2
V: TRBV10-3
D: TRBD1
length: 14
DNA: TGTGCCATCAGTGAGGGACAGGAGAACTATGGCTACACCTTC
CDR3: CAISEGQENYGYTF